Below, one TCR beta chain is given with its context. The CDR3 consists of 14 residues. Germline CDR1 and CDR2: SGHRS and YFSETQ. Trimming took off 0 bases at V and 3 bases at J, with 9 bases between the two ends. The data derive from a study of blood T cell repertoires in COVID-19. Clones were sequenced by immunoSEQ multiplex PCR, and TCRdb holds only the in-frame ones, with some missing. The profile shows roughly 54,000 clones, 87% of them singletons. The clonotype was recovered from a woman aged 55-70 years with COVID-19, enrolled during active disease. Sequencing input: peripheral blood. V is TRBV5-1 and J is TRBJ2-5; D call uncertain. Written as DNA, the CDR3 is TGCGCCAGCAGCTTGGCCGTCAGAAAAGAGACCCAGTACTTC. Protein: CASSLAVRKETQYF.